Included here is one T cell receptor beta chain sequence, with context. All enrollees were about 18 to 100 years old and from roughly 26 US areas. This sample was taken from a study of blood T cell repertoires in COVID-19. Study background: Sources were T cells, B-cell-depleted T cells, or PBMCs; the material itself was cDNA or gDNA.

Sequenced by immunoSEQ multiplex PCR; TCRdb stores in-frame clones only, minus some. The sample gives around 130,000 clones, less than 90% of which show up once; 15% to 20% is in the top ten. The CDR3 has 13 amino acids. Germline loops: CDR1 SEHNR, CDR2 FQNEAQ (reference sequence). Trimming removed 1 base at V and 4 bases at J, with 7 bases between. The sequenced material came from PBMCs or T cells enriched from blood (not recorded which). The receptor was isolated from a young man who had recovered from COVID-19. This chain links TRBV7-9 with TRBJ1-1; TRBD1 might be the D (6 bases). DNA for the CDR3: TGTGCCAGCAGCTTAGGGGGGCTCACTGAAGCTTTCTTT. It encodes CASSLGGLTEAFF.